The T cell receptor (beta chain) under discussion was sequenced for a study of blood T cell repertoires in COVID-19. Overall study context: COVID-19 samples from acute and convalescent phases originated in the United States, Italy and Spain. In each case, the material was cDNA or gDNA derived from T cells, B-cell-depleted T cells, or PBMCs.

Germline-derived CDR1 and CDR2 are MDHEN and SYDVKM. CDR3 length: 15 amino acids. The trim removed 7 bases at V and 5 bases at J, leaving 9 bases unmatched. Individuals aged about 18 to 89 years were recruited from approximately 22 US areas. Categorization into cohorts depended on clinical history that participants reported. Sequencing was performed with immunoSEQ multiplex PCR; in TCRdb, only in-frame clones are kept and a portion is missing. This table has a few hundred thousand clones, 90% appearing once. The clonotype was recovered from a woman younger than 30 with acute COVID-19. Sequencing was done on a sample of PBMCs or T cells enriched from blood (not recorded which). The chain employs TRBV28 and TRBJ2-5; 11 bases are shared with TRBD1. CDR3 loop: CASNTGTGGRETQYF. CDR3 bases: TGTGCCAGCAACACCGGGACAGGGGGACGGGAGACCCAGTACTTC.